The clone carrying this T cell receptor beta chain appeared a single time. Its antigen remains unidentified. This sample was taken from a study of OX40 agonist ivuxolimab in advanced cancers. Overall study context: Every 2 weeks, ivuxolimab was infused into the patients intravenously at between 0.01 and 10 mg/kg.

Study results and caveats: Both CD4+ and CD8+ T cell populations in blood had undergone clonal expansion by week 6 at 0.1 to 3.0 mg/kg. Among patients with partial responses at 0.1-3.0 mg/kg, clonal expansion was among the lowest.

This CDR3 spans 15 amino acids. Germline V gene data show CDR1 as SGHDT and CDR2 as YYEEEE. Trimming shortened V by 3 bases and J by 6 bases, and 18 bases separated the two germline ends. A history of autoimmune disease or systemic immunosuppression excluded patients. The method was immunoSEQ multiplex PCR; TCRdb's version includes in-frame clones alone and lacks a portion of them. The sample includes 65,000 to 85,000 clones, more than 70% of them seen just once. The specimen comprised CD4+ or CD8+ T cells sorted from blood, sampled in a trial of the OX40 agonist ivuxolimab. The sequence was collected from an adult with an advanced solid tumor such as melanoma, head and neck, liver or kidney cancer. The chain recombines TRBV5-6 with TRBJ1-2, with TRBD1 as a possible D gene (5 bases). The DNA for the CDR3 is TGTGCCAGCAGCTCGGGGAGGGGCGGGGTTGATGGCTACACCTTC. It is translated as CASSSGRGGVDGYTF.